One sample yielded the 21 T cell receptor beta chains listed below, sequenced in a study of neurological immune-mediated disorders. TCRdb itself ran the 5' RACE reads through MiXCR, one entry per CDR3 protein. This sample yields some 48,000 distinct CDR3 sequences, of which approximately 21% are seen a single time; around 4.2% belongs to the top ten. Noted time point: technical triplicate 3. Sequencing was carried out using PBMCs. The receptor set was obtained from a man aged 55 to 70 with HTLV-1-associated myelopathy (HAM/TSP).

This clonotype was found many times. The rearrangement uses TRBV4-1 and TRBJ2-1; D uncertain. The CDR3 extends over 16 amino acids. V was cut by 3 bases and J by 2 bases, with 14 bases left in between. The germline V gene encodes CDR1 MGHRA and CDR2 YSYEKL. CDR3 nucleotide sequence: TGCGCCAGCAGCCAGCAAGAGAACGCTGCCTACAATGAGCAGTTCTTC. The encoded protein is CASSQQENAAYNEQFF.

This clonotype occurred many times. The chain employs TRBV5-1 and TRBJ2-1; possible D gene TRBD2, 6 bases. The V gene lost 4 bases and the J gene lost 15 bases, with 17 bases spanning the gap. CDR3 size: 12 residues. Germline values: CDR1 SGHRS, CDR2 YFSETQ. The CDR3 loop is CASSRDSIVWFF. The CDR3 nucleotides read TGCGCCAGCAGCCGGGACTCCATAGTCTGGTTCTTC.

This clonotype was observed many times. The gene calls are TRBV5-1 and TRBJ2-3; 9 bases are shared with TRBD2. Germline loops: CDR1 SGHRS, CDR2 YFSETQ. The CDR3 is made up of 17 amino acids. The V segment lost 6 bases and the J segment 3 bases; nucleotides outside the gene matches: 14. The CDR3 spells CASTFLGAGGPTDTQYF. DNA of the CDR3: TGCGCCAGCACCTTCTTAGGTGCGGGAGGGCCTACAGATACGCAGTATTTT. The complete variable domain, with remaining parts taken from reference TRBV5-1 and TRBJ2-3, reads KAGVTQTPRYLIKTRGQQVTLSCSPISGHRSVSWYQQTPGQGLQFLFEYFSETQRNKGNFPGRFSGRQFSNSRSEMNVSTLELGDSALYLCASTFLGAGGPTDTQYFGPGTRLTVL.

This clonotype has a count of ten or more. The chain links TRBV9 to TRBJ2-7, with D perhaps matching TRBD2 (5 bases). CDR3 length equals 13 residues. V was clipped by 2 bases and J by 6 bases, with 12 bases between them. The germline gives CDR1 SGDLS, CDR2 YYNGEE. This CDR3 is CASSVTSLGEQYF. The CDR3 DNA reads TGTGCCAGCAGCGTCACTAGTTTGGGCGAGCAGTACTTC.

There are many counts of this clonotype. This rearrangement joins TRBV10-3 to TRBJ2-7; the D is unclear. There are 12 residues in the CDR3. Germline V gene data show CDR1 as ENHRY and CDR2 as SYGVKD. V gave up 3 bases and J gave up 3 bases, with 6 bases separating them. DNA for the CDR3: TGTGCCATCAGTGAAAAGGGCTACGAGCAGTACTTC. Protein sequence: CAISEKGYEQYF.

This clonotype was found many times. The chain has TRBV20-1 and TRBJ2-5; D is unresolved. The CDR3 length is 12 residues. V was clipped by 5 bases and J by 2 bases, with 9 bases between them. Germline CDR1 is DFQATT and CDR2 is SNEGSKA (reference sequence). The CDR3 sequence: CSAPQNQETQYF. DNA for the CDR3: TGCAGTGCTCCCCAAAATCAAGAGACCCAGTACTTC.

This chain uses TRBV20-1 with TRBJ2-7, with 8 bases aligning to TRBD2. The CDR3 is 15 residues long. Germline trimming cut 0 bases from V and 5 bases from J; bases unmatched to any gene: 9. Germline loops: CDR1 DFQATT, CDR2 SNEGSKA (reference sequence). The CDR3 is CSAREGLASSDEQYF. For the CDR3, the DNA is TGCAGTGCTAGAGAAGGACTAGCTTCTTCCGACGAGCAGTACTTC.

This clonotype has a count of ten or more. CDR3 bases: TGCGCCAGCAGCCCCATATGGACAGGGGCTATGAACACTGAAGCTTTCTTT. It yields the protein CASSPIWTGAMNTEAFF. The chain combines TRBV5-1 with TRBJ1-1, with TRBD1 matching 9 bases. Unmatched junction bases numbered 10, after V lost 4 bases and J lost 0 bases. The CDR3 contains 17 residues. Germline assignment: CDR1 SGHRS and CDR2 YFSETQ.

The chain combines TRBV11-2 with TRBJ2-7, with 7 nucleotides matching TRBD1. Trimming at V came to 3 bases and at J to 5 bases, leaving 7 bases not matched to a gene. The CDR3 contains 14 residues. Looked up from germline, CDR1 is SGHAT and CDR2 is FQNNGV. The CDR3 here is CASSFGQGDDEQYF. CDR3 coding DNA: TGTGCCAGCAGCTTTGGCCAGGGGGACGACGAGCAGTACTTC.

This clonotype was detected ten times or more. The CDR3 DNA reads as TGCAGCTCCTCAGGGGGGGCAGGCGGGGAGCTGTTTTTT. It translates to CSSSGGAGGELFF. This chain connects TRBV29-1 to TRBJ2-2; D is tentatively TRBD1 or TRBD2 (7 bases each). The germline V and J ends were trimmed by 8 bases and 7 bases, with 17 bases remaining between them. The CDR3 sequence is 13 residues long. Per germline, CDR1 SQVTM and CDR2 ANQGSEA.

This sequence joins TRBV12-3 or TRBV12-4 and TRBJ2-2, with D perhaps matching TRBD1 or TRBD2 (5 bases each). The CDR3 is made up of 16 amino acids. The V and J ends lost 5 bases and 1 base respectively, with 14 bases between them. The CDR3 is CASSPRGGGNTGELFF. Here the CDR3 DNA reads TGTGCCAGCAGTCCCCGGGGCGGCGGGAACACCGGGGAGCTGTTTTTT.

This clonotype was counted many times. V is TRBV20-1 and J is TRBJ2-3; 8 bases are shared with TRBD1. From germline, CDR1 is DFQATT and CDR2 SNEGSKA (reference sequence). V shed 5 bases and J 4 bases; nucleotides not matched to a gene: 8. The length of the CDR3 is 14 residues. Here the CDR3 DNA reads TGCAGTGCTCAACCCGGGACAGGCCCAGATACGCAGTATTTT. It is translated as CSAQPGTGPDTQYF.

This clonotype was observed at least ten times. V is TRBV5-1 and J is TRBJ1-1; 7 bases are shared with TRBD1. The junction had 7 bases not matched to a gene; V was cut back by 5 bases and J by 3 bases. From germline, CDR1 is SGHRS and CDR2 YFSETQ. The CDR3 consists of 14 residues. In nucleotides, the CDR3 is TGCGCCAGCAGGGAAGGGGGCGCATACACTGAAGCTTTCTTT. Translating it yields CASREGGAYTEAFF.

Judged by abundance, this clonotype is medium-sized. The J gene is TRBJ1-1, the V gene TRBV10-2, with D possibly being TRBD1 (6 bases). CDR3 length: 13 residues. The germline gives CDR1 WSHSY, CDR2 SAAADI. Trimming removed 8 bases at V and 1 base at J, with 11 bases between. DNA for the CDR3: TGCGCCAGCCGGGACACTTCGAACACTGAAGCTTTCTTT. This codes for CASRDTSNTEAFF.

V and J are TRBV7-9 and TRBJ1-1; 7 bases map to TRBD1. J was trimmed by 7 bases and V by 5 bases; bases with no gene match: 10. The CDR3 length is 14 residues. Looked up from germline, CDR1 is SEHNR and CDR2 is FQNEAQ (reference sequence). The CDR3 DNA follows: TGTGCCAGCAGCCTAGGGGGCTCAACTTTTGAAGCTTTCTTT. Translated, it gives CASSLGGSTFEAFF.

Notes on this clonotype: A much larger clone is a single base away; this may be a read error. The chain couples TRBV7-3 to TRBJ2-5; TRBD1 might be the D (5 bases). The CDR3 is made up of 15 amino acids. Germline-derived CDR1 and CDR2 are SGHTA and FQGTGA. The CDR3 DNA reads as TGTACCAGCAGCCCGGATTTGGACAAAAAGGAGACCCAGTACTTC. Its translation is CTSSPDLDKKETQYF.

In its sample, this clonotype was seen once. V and J are TRBV20-1 and TRBJ2-7, with D perhaps assigned TRBD1 or TRBD2 (6 bases each). CDR3 length: 14 amino acids. The germline V gene encodes CDR1 DFQATT and CDR2 SNEGSKA (reference sequence). V shed 6 bases and J shed 3 bases, with 18 bases lying between them. Written as DNA, the CDR3 is TGCAGTGCCTCCCCGGGGGCAACGATCTACGAGCAGTACTTC. Encoded protein: CSASPGATIYEQYF.

This clonotype was counted many times. The genes are TRBV7-2 and TRBJ1-2, with TRBD1 matching 7 bases. Germline trimming cut 5 bases from V and 4 bases from J; bases unmatched to any gene: 10. The CDR3 has 15 residues. CDR1 and CDR2 (germline): SGHTA, FQGNSA. The CDR3 sequence is CASSPEGDRFYGYTF. In nucleotides, the CDR3 is TGTGCCAGCAGCCCTGAGGGGGACAGATTCTATGGCTACACCTTC.

The rearrangement joins TRBV12-3 or TRBV12-4 to TRBJ2-3; perhaps TRBD2 as D (5 bases). Trimming stripped 5 bases from V and 9 bases from J, with 12 bases between. CDR3 length: 12 residues. This chain's CDR3 is CASSPTGRTQYF. The CDR3 nucleotides are TGTGCCAGCAGTCCAACGGGGAGAACGCAGTATTTT.

DNA of the CDR3: TGTGCCACCAGTGACCCCGGAGGTGATAGCACAGATACGCAGTATTTT. It codes for CATSDPGGDSTDTQYF. The chain recombines TRBV24-1 with TRBJ2-3, with TRBD2 as a possible D gene (5 bases). This CDR3 contains 16 residues. V was shortened by 4 bases and J by 0 bases, with 13 bases between the two germline ends. Germline V gives CDR1 KGHDR, CDR2 SFDVKD.

In this sample, this clonotype is medium-sized. The genes are TRBV5-1 and TRBJ1-5; D possibly corresponds to TRBD1 (6 bases). V was cut by 4 bases and J by 4 bases, with 9 bases left in between. The CDR3 sequence is 13 residues long. The germline gives CDR1 SGHRS, CDR2 YFSETQ. The CDR3 nucleotides are TGCGCCAGCAGCCTAACAGGGAATCAGCCCCAGCATTTT. It translates to CASSLTGNQPQHF.